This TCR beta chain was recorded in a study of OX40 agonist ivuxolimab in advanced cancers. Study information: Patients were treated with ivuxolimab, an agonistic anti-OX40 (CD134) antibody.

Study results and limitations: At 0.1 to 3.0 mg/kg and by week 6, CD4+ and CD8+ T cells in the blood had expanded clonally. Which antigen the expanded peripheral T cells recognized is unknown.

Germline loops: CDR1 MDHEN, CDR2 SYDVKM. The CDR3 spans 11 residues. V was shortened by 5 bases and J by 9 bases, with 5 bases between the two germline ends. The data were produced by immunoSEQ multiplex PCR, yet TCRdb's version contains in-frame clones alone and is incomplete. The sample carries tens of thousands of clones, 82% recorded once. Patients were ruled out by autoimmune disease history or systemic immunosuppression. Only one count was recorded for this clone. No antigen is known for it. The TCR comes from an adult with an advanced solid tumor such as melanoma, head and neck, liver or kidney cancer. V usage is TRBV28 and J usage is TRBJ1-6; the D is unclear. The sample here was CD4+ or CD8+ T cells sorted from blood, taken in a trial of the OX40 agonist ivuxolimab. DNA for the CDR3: TGTGCCAGCAGTATCGGTTCACCCCTCCACTTT. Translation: CASSIGSPLHF.